The rows below give T cell receptor beta chains drawn from one sample of a study of T cells in Graves' hyperthyroidism and ophthalmopathy. From the multiplex PCR reads, TCRdb called clonotypes with MiXCR, one entry per CDR3 protein. The data hold around 700,000 distinct CDR3 sequences, with over 15% observed a single time. Sequenced material: blood. These receptors came from a woman aged 50 to 60 with Graves' hyperthyroidism that later progressed to Graves' ophthalmopathy. The CDR3 runs from the conserved cysteine through the conserved F or W. Fields, in order: V gene, J gene, clone size, CDR3 protein. Rows give clone size only sometimes, using once, few, many, or a class for an expanded clone.

TRBV7-3,TRBJ2-3,many,CASSLQRGGRTDTQYF
TRBV3-1,TRBJ1-2,many,CASSQDTYGYTF
TRBV30,TRBJ2-3,many,CAWDRDKRLTQYF
TRBV5-1,TRBJ2-5,-,CASSIGIETQYF
TRBV7-2,TRBJ1-2,few,CASSSYDRLPHQIYGYTF
TRBV7-9,TRBJ1-2,few,CASSARLRDGYTF
TRBV6-2/TRBV6-3,TRBJ2-3,-,CASSPFRLIPTGGTDTQYF
TRBV6-1,TRBJ2-1,few,CASSQEANEQFF
TRBV10-3,TRBJ1-1,many,CAISEGGRNTEAFF
TRBV4-1,TRBJ2-5,many,CASSQVGAIQETQYF
TRBV29-1,TRBJ1-1,-,CSVRSGAGTEAFF
TRBV5-1,TRBJ2-1,many,CASSLGQGESYNEQFF
TRBV10-3,TRBJ2-4,-,CAISGSEDIQYF
TRBV5-4,TRBJ2-3,-,CASSLPLSGQYF
TRBV7-6,TRBJ1-1,many,CASSKPGQDQDEAFF
TRBV7-9,TRBJ2-5,many,CASSLVSSGETQYF
TRBV20-1,TRBJ2-1,many,CSARIAGGPANEQFF
TRBV7-2,TRBJ2-1,-,CASSWDTHNEQFF
TRBV19,TRBJ1-2,few,CASSIGSQDYTF
TRBV2,TRBJ2-7,many,CASSAGHTYEQYF
TRBV30,TRBJ1-6,-,CAWRTALNSPLHF
TRBV10-3,TRBJ2-7,few,CAISRQRLYEQYF
TRBV4-1,TRBJ1-2,few,CASSQEIFPRYGYTF
TRBV7-3,TRBJ2-3,-,CASSQNSNTDTQYF
TRBV4-1,TRBJ1-2,-,CASSFAGGSDGYTF
TRBV6-5,TRBJ1-5,many,CASSYSSGSNQPQHF